The 15 T cell receptor beta chains given below trace back to one sample, sequenced in a study of T cells expressing NK-cell markers. TCRdb reprocessed the 5' RACE reads and keeps a single row for each CDR3 protein, giving no DNA. The sample totals about 380,000 distinct CDR3 sequences. What was sequenced was blood T cells: a sorted CD56 or NKG2C T cell subset, CD4+ or CD8+ T cells, or bulk PBMC T cells (not recorded which). These receptors all come from a man aged 18 to 69 in good health.

This chain uses TRBV7-8 with TRBJ2-6; TCRdb's assignment of TRBD2 cannot be checked, as there is no DNA. Per the germline V gene, CDR1 is SGHVS and CDR2 is FQNEAQ. The CDR3 spans 17 residues. This CDR3 is CASSLGLPDSGANVLTF.

V usage is TRBV7-8 and J usage is TRBJ1-1; TCRdb picks TRBD1, but there is no DNA to check that call. The CDR3 length is 15 residues. CDR1 is SGHVS and CDR2 is FQNEAQ in the germline V gene. The CDR3: CASSRAGTGQGGAFF.

The chain carries TRBV6-1 and TRBJ2-5; no DNA is available, so the TRBD1 call from TCRdb remains unchecked. The germline CDR1 and CDR2 sequences are MNHNS and SASEGT. This CDR3 contains 16 residues. This chain's CDR3 is CASSEEVGAPRETQYF.

This chain connects TRBV6-2 or TRBV6-3 to TRBJ2-1; TCRdb lists TRBD1, though no DNA is available to test this call. Germline lookup yields CDR1 MNHEY and CDR2 SVGEGT. The CDR3 has 15 amino acids. CDR3 residues: CASRRRDRSYNEQFF.

V is TRBV19 and J is TRBJ2-1; TCRdb names TRBD1, which stays unverified in the absence of DNA. The CDR3 totals 13 residues. Germline V gene sequence: CDR1 LNHDA, CDR2 SQIVND (reference sequence). The CDR3 region is CASSISGVNEQFF.

The gene calls are TRBV4-2 and TRBJ2-3; the TRBD1 assignment by TCRdb is unverifiable without DNA. The CDR3 totals 18 residues. CDR1 is LGHNA and CDR2 is YNFKEQ in the germline V gene. The CDR3 is CASSQAGQLSASTDTQYF.

The V call is TRBV14, the J call TRBJ1-2. This CDR3 is 15 amino acids long. CDR1 and CDR2 from the germline V gene are SGHDN and FVKESK. CDR3: CASSPGRGNGYGYTF.

The CDR3 sequence is CASSPRDTGNEQFF. This chain uses TRBV18 with TRBJ2-1. The CDR3 sequence is 14 residues long. CDR1 and CDR2 from the germline V gene are KGHSH and LQKENI.

The gene calls are TRBV25-1 and TRBJ2-1; TCRdb reports TRBD1, a call that lacks DNA to check it against. Germline-derived CDR1 and CDR2 are MGHDK and SYGVNS. The CDR3 contains 12 residues. CDR3 sequence: CASKGTYNEQFF. Using reference TRBV25-1 and TRBJ2-1 for the parts outside the CDR3, the full variable domain is EADIYQTPRYLVIGTGKKITLECSQTMGHDKMYWYQQDPGMELHLIHYSYGVNSTEKGDLSSESTVSRIRTEHFPLTLESARPSHTSQYLCASKGTYNEQFFGPGTRLTVL.

The rearrangement uses TRBV6-6 and TRBJ2-5; TCRdb's D call of TRBD1 is untestable without DNA. Germline CDR1 reads MNHNY; CDR2 reads SVGAGI (reference sequence). The CDR3 is 13 amino acids. The CDR3 sequence: CASRDRNQETQYF.

The chain carries TRBV10-3 and TRBJ1-2; the TCRdb D gene call, TRBD1, has no DNA to confirm it. The CDR3 extends over 15 amino acids. CDR1 is ENHRY and CDR2 is SYGVKD in the germline V gene. The CDR3 protein is CAISESSPRINGYTF.

The chain employs TRBV5-5 and TRBJ2-3; with no DNA, the TCRdb D assignment of TRBD1 cannot be verified. Germline V gene lookup returns CDR1 SGHKS and CDR2 YYEKEE (reference sequence). The CDR3 covers 15 residues. The CDR3: CASSLKDRGQDTQYF.

V and J are TRBV28 and TRBJ1-2; as DNA is missing, the TRBD1 call by TCRdb cannot be tested. Germline V gene sequence: CDR1 MDHEN, CDR2 SYDVKM. This CDR3 comprises 15 residues. The CDR3 is CASSLQGIGTFGNTF.

V and J are TRBV27 and TRBJ2-5; lacking DNA, the TRBD1 call made by TCRdb goes unchecked. There are 14 residues in the CDR3. In germline, CDR1 is MNHEY, CDR2 SMNVEV (reference sequence). The CDR3 spells CASSLQGRGETQYF.

This rearrangement joins TRBV19 to TRBJ2-7; TCRdb proposes TRBD1, but this gene call is untestable without DNA. This CDR3 is built from 15 residues. In germline, CDR1 is LNHDA, CDR2 SQIVND (reference sequence). CDR3 protein: CASSISLRVGSEQYF. The entire variable domain, with the rest obtained from reference TRBV19 and TRBJ2-7, is as follows: DGGITQSPKYLFRKEGQNVTLSCEQNLNHDAMYWYRQDPGQGLRLIYYSQIVNDFQKGDIAEGYSVSREKKESFPLTVTSAQKNPTAFYLCASSISLRVGSEQYFGPGTRLTVT.